The present T cell receptor (beta chain) was sequenced within a study of control samples from healthy donors and cancer patients. This clone was counted only a few times. Clones were read by immunoSEQ multiplex PCR, and TCRdb kept only the in-frame ones, dropping some. The sample lists under 200,000 clones; 91% were seen once. This CDR3 region has 16 residues. Losses at the gene ends were 1 base for V and 2 bases for J; bases not matched to a gene: 2. Germline values: CDR1 SEHNR, CDR2 FQNEAQ (reference sequence). The chain employs TRBV7-9 and TRBJ2-5; 12 nucleotides match TRBD1. The sequence was obtained from a woman between 25 and 40 years old in good health. The sample was blood. CDR3 nucleotides: TGTGCCAGCAGCTTAGGGGACAGGGGGCTACAAGAGACCCAGTACTTC. Protein sequence: CASSLGDRGLQETQYF.